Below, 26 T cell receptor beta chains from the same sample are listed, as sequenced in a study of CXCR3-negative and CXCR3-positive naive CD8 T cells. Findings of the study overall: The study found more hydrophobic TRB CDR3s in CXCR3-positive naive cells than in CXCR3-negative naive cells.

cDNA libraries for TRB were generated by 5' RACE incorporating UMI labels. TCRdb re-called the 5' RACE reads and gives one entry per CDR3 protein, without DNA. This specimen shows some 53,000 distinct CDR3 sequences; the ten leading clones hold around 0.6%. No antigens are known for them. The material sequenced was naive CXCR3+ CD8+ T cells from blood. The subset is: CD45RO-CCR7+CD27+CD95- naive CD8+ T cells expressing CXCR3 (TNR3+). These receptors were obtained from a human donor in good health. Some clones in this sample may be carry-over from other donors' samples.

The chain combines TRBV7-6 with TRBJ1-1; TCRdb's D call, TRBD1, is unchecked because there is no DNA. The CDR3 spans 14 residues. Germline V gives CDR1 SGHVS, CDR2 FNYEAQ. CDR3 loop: CASSLTGADTEAFF.

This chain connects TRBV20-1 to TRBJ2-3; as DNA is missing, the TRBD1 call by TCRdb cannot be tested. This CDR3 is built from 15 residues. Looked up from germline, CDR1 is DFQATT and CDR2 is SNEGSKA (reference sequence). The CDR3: CSARDGSRGTDTQYF.

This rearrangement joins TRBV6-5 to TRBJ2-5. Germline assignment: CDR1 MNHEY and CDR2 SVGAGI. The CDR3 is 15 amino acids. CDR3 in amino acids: CASSYSRGLEETRYF.

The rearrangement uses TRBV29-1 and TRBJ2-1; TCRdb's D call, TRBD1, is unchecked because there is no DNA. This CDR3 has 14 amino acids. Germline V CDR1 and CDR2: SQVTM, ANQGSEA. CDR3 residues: CSVLGQVVYNEQFF.

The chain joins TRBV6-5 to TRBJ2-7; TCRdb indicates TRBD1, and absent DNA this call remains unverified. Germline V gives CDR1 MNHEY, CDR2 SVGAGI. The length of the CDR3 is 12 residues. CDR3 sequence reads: CASSWGTDEQYF.

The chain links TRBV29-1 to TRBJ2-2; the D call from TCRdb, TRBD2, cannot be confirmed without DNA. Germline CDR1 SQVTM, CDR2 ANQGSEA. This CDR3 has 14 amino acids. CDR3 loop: CSGRRGQDTGELFF.

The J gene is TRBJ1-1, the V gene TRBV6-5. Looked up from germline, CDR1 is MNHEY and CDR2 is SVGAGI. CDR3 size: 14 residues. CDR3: CASSYGTPNTEAFF.

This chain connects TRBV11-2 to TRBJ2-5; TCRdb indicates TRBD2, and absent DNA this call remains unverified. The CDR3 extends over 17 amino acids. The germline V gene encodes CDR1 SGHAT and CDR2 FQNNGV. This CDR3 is CASSLVPSGGTQETQYF.

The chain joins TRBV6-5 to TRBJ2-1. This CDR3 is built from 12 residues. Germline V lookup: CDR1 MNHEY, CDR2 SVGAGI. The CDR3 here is CASSVNRQEQFF.

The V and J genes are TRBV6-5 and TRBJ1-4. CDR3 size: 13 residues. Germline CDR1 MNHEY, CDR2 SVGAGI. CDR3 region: CASSYLSHEKLFF.

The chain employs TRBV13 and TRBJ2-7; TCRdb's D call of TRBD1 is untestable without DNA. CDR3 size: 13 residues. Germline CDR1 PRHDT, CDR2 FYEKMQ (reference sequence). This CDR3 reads CASSWTGRGEQYF.

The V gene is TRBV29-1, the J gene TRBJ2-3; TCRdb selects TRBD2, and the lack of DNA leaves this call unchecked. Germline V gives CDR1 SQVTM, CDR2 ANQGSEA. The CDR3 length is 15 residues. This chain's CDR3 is CSVYGVGLAGNTQYF.

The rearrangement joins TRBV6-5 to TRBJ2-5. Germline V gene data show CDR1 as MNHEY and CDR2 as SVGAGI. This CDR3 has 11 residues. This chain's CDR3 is CASSGPTTQYF.

CDR3 sequence reads: CASSQDPGTGVYEQYF. This chain uses TRBV4-1 with TRBJ2-7; with no DNA, the TCRdb D assignment of TRBD1 cannot be verified. The germline V gene encodes CDR1 MGHRA and CDR2 YSYEKL. CDR3 length: 16 residues.

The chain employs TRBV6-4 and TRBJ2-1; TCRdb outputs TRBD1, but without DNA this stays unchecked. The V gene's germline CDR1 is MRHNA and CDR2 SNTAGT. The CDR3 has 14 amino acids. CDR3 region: CASSRQGASNEQFF.

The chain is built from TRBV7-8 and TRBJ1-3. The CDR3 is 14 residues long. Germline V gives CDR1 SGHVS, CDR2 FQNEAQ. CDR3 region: CASVDHLTGNTIYF.

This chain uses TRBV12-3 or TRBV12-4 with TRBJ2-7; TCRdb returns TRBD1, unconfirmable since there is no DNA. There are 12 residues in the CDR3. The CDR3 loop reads CASSRDPLEQYF.

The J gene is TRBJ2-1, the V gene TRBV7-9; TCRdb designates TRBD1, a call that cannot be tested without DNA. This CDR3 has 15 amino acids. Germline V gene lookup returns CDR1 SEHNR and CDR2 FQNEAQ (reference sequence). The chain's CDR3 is CASSWTGGDGNEQFF.

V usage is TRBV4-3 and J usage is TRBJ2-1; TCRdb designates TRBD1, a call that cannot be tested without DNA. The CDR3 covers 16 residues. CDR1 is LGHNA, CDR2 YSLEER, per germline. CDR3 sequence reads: CASSQDRDSSYNEQFF.

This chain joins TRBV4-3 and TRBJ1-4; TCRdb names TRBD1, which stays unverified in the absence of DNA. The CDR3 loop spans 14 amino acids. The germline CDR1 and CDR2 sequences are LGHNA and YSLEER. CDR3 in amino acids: CASSQEDTVEKLFF.

This CDR3 is CASSPIGAYEQYF. The rearrangement uses TRBV5-5 and TRBJ2-7. Germline CDR1 is SGHKS and CDR2 is YYEKEE (reference sequence). The CDR3 sequence is 13 residues long.

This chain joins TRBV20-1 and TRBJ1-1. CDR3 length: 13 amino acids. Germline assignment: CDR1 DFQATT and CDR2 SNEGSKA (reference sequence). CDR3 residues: CSARNWANTEAFF.

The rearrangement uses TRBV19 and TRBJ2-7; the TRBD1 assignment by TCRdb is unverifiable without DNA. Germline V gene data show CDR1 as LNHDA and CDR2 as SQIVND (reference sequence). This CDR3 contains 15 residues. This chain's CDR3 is CASSSFLGQGYEQYF.

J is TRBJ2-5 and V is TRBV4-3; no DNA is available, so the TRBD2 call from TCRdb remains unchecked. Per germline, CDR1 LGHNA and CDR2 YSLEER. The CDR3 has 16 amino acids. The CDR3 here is CASSQRLAGDQETQYF.

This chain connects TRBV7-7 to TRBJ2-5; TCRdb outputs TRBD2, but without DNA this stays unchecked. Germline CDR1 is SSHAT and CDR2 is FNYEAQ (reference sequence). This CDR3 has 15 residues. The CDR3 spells CASSINRGTAETQYF.

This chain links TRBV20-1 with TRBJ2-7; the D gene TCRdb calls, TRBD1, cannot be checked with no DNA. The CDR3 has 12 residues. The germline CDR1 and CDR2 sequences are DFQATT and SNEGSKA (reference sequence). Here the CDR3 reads CSARDGGYEQYF.